The present TCR beta chain was sequenced within a study of Graves' ophthalmopathy and Graves' hyperthyroidism. Study context: The stable label applied to hyperthyroidism with no ophthalmopathy within 18 months of follow-up.

Study results and caveats: Most expanded thyroid clonotypes above 0.001 frequency also appeared in blood.

Remarks on this clonotype: Its specificity is not known.

Trimming cost V 0 bases and J 7 bases; bases outside gene matches: 7. The CDR3 is 16 amino acids. The study amplified TCR beta CDR3 regions using RNA transcripts. Second-round multiplex PCR came after a first-round RT-PCR that employed HTBI primers. TCRdb reprocessed the multiplex PCR reads via MiXCR and lists one record per CDR3 protein. The data hold around 1.1 million distinct CDR3 sequences, with about 36% observed a single time. Diagnosis used clinical symptoms, serum thyroxine, TRAb, thyroid ultrasound and orbital computed tomography. Sequenced: peripheral blood or thyroid tissue (not recorded which). V and J are TRBV12-3 or TRBV12-4 and TRBJ1-5, with 9 nucleotides matching TRBD1. The TCR originated in an adult man with Graves' hyperthyroidism. The CDR3 region has the DNA TGTGCCAGCAGTTTAGCGACAGGGGGTTCCATCCAGCCCCAGCATTTT. Translation gives CASSLATGGSIQPQHF.